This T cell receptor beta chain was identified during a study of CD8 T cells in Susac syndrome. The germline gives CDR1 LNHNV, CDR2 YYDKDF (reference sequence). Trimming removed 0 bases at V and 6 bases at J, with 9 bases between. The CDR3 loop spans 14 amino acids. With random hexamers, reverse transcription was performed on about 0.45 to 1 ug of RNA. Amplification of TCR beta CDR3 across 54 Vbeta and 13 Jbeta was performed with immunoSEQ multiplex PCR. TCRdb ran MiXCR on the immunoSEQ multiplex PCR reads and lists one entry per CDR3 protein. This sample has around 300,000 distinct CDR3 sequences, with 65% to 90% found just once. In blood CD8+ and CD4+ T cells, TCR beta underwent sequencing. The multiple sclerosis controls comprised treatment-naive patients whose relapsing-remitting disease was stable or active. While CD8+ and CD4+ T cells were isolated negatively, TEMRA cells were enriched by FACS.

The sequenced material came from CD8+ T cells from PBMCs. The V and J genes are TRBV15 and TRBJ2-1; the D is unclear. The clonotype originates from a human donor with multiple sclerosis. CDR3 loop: CATSRDRHPNEQFF. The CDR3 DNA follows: TGTGCCACCAGCAGAGATCGCCACCCCAATGAGCAGTTCTTC. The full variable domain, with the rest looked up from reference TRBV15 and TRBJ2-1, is DAMVIQNPRYQVTQFGKPVTLSCSQTLNHNVMYWYQQKSSQAPKLLFHYYDKDFNNEADTPDNFQSRRPNTSFCFLDIRSPGLGDTAMYLCATSRDRHPNEQFFGPGTRLTVL.